The next 30 T cell receptor beta chains were all read from a single sample in a study of cytomegalovirus exposure and HLA in healthy donors. The PCR made use of 60 Vbeta and 13 Jbeta primers. Profiling relied on immunoSEQ multiplex PCR, and the TCRdb table lists in-frame clones only, not all of them. The table shows some 130,000 clones, with around 80% occurring only once. The sample taken for sequencing was PBMCs. Source of these receptors: a man aged 35-49 years in good health and CMV-seropositive.

V usage is TRBV4-1 and J usage is TRBJ2-1; D unresolved. Looked up from germline, CDR1 is MGHRA and CDR2 is YSYEKL. With 4 bases removed from V and 8 bases from J, the gap between germline ends came to 12 bases. The CDR3 has 13 amino acids. The CDR3 DNA reads as TGCGCCAGCAGCCGTAATCGGGTGGATGAGCAGTTCTTC. Encoded protein: CASSRNRVDEQFF.

V is TRBV18 and J is TRBJ2-5; D perhaps matches TRBD1 (6 bases). The CDR3 has 13 residues. Between the trimmed V and J ends, which lost 6 bases and 5 bases, there was a span of 13 bases. Germline lookup yields CDR1 KGHSH and CDR2 LQKENI. CDR3 sequence (DNA): TGTGCCAGCTCGGCTACAGGGTCGGAGACCCAGTACTTC. Its protein is CASSATGSETQYF.

The genes are TRBV28 and TRBJ2-7; a possible D gene is TRBD1 (5 bases). Trimming took 6 bases from V and 0 from J, leaving 15 bases between them. The CDR3 is made up of 15 amino acids. The germline V gene encodes CDR1 MDHEN and CDR2 SYDVKM. The CDR3 DNA sequence: TGTGCCAGCAGCACCCACAGGATCTACTCCTACGAGCAGTACTTC. Translated, it gives CASSTHRIYSYEQYF.

The chain combines TRBV10-3 with TRBJ2-7, with 16 bases lining up with TRBD2. Germline V gene lookup returns CDR1 ENHRY and CDR2 SYGVKD. The V and J ends lost 6 bases and 7 bases, in that order; junction bases with no gene match: 0. The CDR3 contains 13 residues. The CDR3 nucleotides are TGTGCCATCAGGGGACTAGCGGGAGGGGAGCAGTACTTC. This codes for CAIRGLAGGEQYF.

The DNA for the CDR3 is TGTGCCAGTAGGAGCCAGGGGGCAACCTACGAGCAGTACTTC. It yields the protein CASRSQGATYEQYF. The chain links TRBV19 to TRBJ2-7, with TRBD1 matching over 8 bases. V lost 6 bases and J lost 2; bases outside the gene matches: 6. This CDR3 is built from 14 residues. Germline V gives CDR1 LNHDA, CDR2 SQIVND (reference sequence). Combining the CDR3 with reference TRBV19 and TRBJ2-7 gives the whole variable domain DGGITQSPKYLFRKEGQNVTLSCEQNLNHDAMYWYRQDPGQGLRLIYYSQIVNDFQKGDIAEGYSVSREKKESFPLTVTSAQKNPTAFYLCASRSQGATYEQYFGPGTRLTVT.

In the case of this clone: One end of the junction fails to match germline, which may point to a read error. This chain uses TRBV7-9 with TRBJ1-5, with D possibly TRBD1 on 6 matching bases. Germline-derived CDR1 and CDR2 are SEHNR and FQNEAQ (reference sequence). There are 13 residues in the CDR3. The CDR3 DNA reads as TGTTCCAGCAGCGGCACAGGGATTGGGCCCCAGCATTTT. It encodes CSSSGTGIGPQHF.

The rearrangement uses TRBV7-9 and TRBJ1-1; D might be TRBD1 (5 bases). The V and J ends lost 2 bases and 6 bases respectively, with 13 bases between them. The germline CDR1 and CDR2 sequences are SEHNR and FQNEAQ (reference sequence). The CDR3 length is 14 residues. The CDR3 bases are TGTGCCAGCAGCTTACGATCAGGGTTCCCTGAAGCTTTCTTT. Amino acid sequence: CASSLRSGFPEAFF.

The CDR3 region has the DNA TGTGCCAGTACCTATAGTAATCAGCCCCAGCATTTT. Amino acids: CASTYSNQPQHF. The chain couples TRBV19 to TRBJ1-5; D ambiguous. CDR1 LNHDA and CDR2 SQIVND come from the germline V gene (reference sequence). The CDR3 has 12 amino acids. Trimming removed 7 bases at V and 4 bases at J, with 8 bases between.

The V and J genes are TRBV9 and TRBJ1-2; D is unclear. The germline gives CDR1 SGDLS, CDR2 YYNGEE. The CDR3 runs to 13 residues. V shed 0 bases and J shed 5 bases, with 8 bases lying between them. The CDR3 spells CASSVVQSYGYTF. CDR3 DNA: TGTGCCAGCAGCGTAGTCCAGTCTTATGGCTACACCTTC. Full variable domain (missing parts from reference TRBV9 and TRBJ1-2): DSGVTQTPKHLITATGQRVTLRCSPRSGDLSVYWYQQSLDQGLQFLIQYYNGEERAKGNILERFSAQQFPDLHSELNLSSLELGDSALYFCASSVVQSYGYTFGSGTRLTVV.

The V and J genes are TRBV12-5 and TRBJ2-7; D not resolved. Germline V gene lookup returns CDR1 LGHNT and CDR2 FRNRAP. The CDR3 loop spans 14 amino acids. V lost 1 base and J lost 3, with 10 bases in between. Written as DNA, the CDR3 is TGTGCTAGTGGTTTGGACAGTACGAGCTACGAGCAGTACTTC. Protein sequence: CASGLDSTSYEQYF.

The chain uses TRBV7-3 and TRBJ2-5; 10 bases are a match to TRBD2. This CDR3 contains 16 residues. Germline V CDR1 and CDR2: SGHTA, FQGTGA. V lost 2 bases, J lost 2 bases, and 5 bases stayed unmatched. The CDR3 is CASSLGPSGGQETQYF. DNA for the CDR3: TGTGCCAGCAGCTTAGGGCCTAGCGGGGGACAAGAGACCCAGTACTTC.

The chain joins TRBV5-8 to TRBJ2-1, with 7 bases aligning to TRBD1. V lost 0 bases to trimming and J lost 1 base; unmatched junction nucleotides: 7. CDR1 is SGHTS, CDR2 YDEGEE, per germline. The CDR3 is made up of 17 amino acids. The DNA of the CDR3 is TGTGCCAGCAGCTTGGCCTGGGGACAGCAATCCTACAATGAGCAGTTCTTC. This gives the protein CASSLAWGQQSYNEQFF.

The rearrangement links TRBV10-1 to TRBJ2-2; 9 nucleotides match TRBD2. V trimming: 6 bases; J trimming: 4 bases; junction bases outside the gene matches: 3. The CDR3 sequence is 14 residues long. The V gene's germline CDR1 is WNHNN and CDR2 SYGVQD (reference sequence). CDR3 sequence: CASRISGSTGELFF. The CDR3 nucleotides read TGCGCCAGCAGGATTAGCGGGAGCACCGGGGAGCTGTTTTTT.

The rearrangement links TRBV28 to TRBJ2-7; D possibly corresponds to TRBD2 (6 bases). The germline V gene encodes CDR1 MDHEN and CDR2 SYDVKM. CDR3 length: 14 residues. The V end lost 3 bases, the J end lost 2 bases, and 11 bases lay between the germline ends. The CDR3 is CASSLEGNPYEQYF. CDR3 DNA sequence: TGTGCCAGCAGTTTGGAGGGGAATCCCTACGAGCAGTACTTC.

This clone was counted a few times. The V call is TRBV15, the J call TRBJ2-1, with D possibly matching TRBD2 (6 bases). This CDR3 comprises 15 residues. The V end lost 3 bases, the J end lost 4 bases, and 13 bases lay between the germline ends. From germline, CDR1 is LNHNV and CDR2 YYDKDF (reference sequence). The DNA of the CDR3 is TGTGCCACCAGCAGCCCACCCGGAGGGTACAATGAGCAGTTCTTC. Residues: CATSSPPGGYNEQFF.

This rearrangement joins TRBV5-1 to TRBJ2-1, with 11 bases identical to TRBD1. The CDR3 length is 14 residues. The germline gives CDR1 SGHRS, CDR2 YFSETQ. V lost 4 bases, J lost 9 bases, and 6 bases stayed unmatched. CDR3 sequence reads: CASSRGTGGSEQFF. CDR3 DNA: TGCGCCAGCAGCCGAGGGACAGGGGGTAGTGAGCAGTTCTTC.

The chain recombines TRBV5-1 with TRBJ1-1, with D maybe TRBD1 (5 bases). The CDR3 has 14 amino acids. The V gene lost 6 bases and the J gene lost 5 bases, with 17 bases spanning the gap. Germline V lookup: CDR1 SGHRS, CDR2 YFSETQ. The CDR3 sequence: CASTHDGGGTEAFF. For the CDR3, the DNA is TGCGCCAGCACCCACGATGGGGGGGGAACTGAAGCTTTCTTT.

V is TRBV27 and J is TRBJ2-5; 14 nucleotides match TRBD2. This CDR3 contains 15 residues. Unmatched junction bases numbered 4, after V lost 5 bases and J lost 5 bases. Germline V CDR1 and CDR2: MNHEY, SMNVEV (reference sequence). The CDR3 nucleotides are TGTGCCAGCAGTCGACGGACTAGCGGGAGGGAGACCCAGTACTTC. Protein product: CASSRRTSGRETQYF.

The chain links TRBV7-3 to TRBJ2-1, with 10 bases that match TRBD2. The V gene end was trimmed by 2 bases and the J gene end by 6 bases; junction bases not matched to a gene: 1. The germline V gene has CDR1 SGHTA and CDR2 FQGTGA. This CDR3 is 14 amino acids long. In DNA form, the CDR3 reads TGTGCCAGCAGCTTAGGGACTAGCGCCAATGAGCAGTTCTTC. Its translation is CASSLGTSANEQFF.

The chain is built from TRBV6-1 and TRBJ2-7, with TRBD1 matching over 10 bases. The germline V gene encodes CDR1 MNHNS and CDR2 SASEGT. V trimming: 9 bases; J trimming: 1 base; junction bases outside the gene matches: 6. The CDR3 length is 14 residues. CDR3 DNA: TGTGCCAGTCCGGGACAGGGGAGATCCTACGAGCAGTACTTC. It encodes CASPGQGRSYEQYF.

Here the CDR3 DNA reads TGTGCCAGCAGTGATGCCGTACGGGGAGGAGAAGAGACCCAGTACTTC. It translates to CASSDAVRGGEETQYF. This sequence joins TRBV2 and TRBJ2-5; tentatively, D is TRBD2 (6 bases). Trimming left V 3 bases short and J 3 bases short, with 17 bases between. This CDR3 has 16 residues. Germline V gene lookup returns CDR1 SNHLY and CDR2 FYNNEI.

CDR3 amino acids: CAWSTNSGGSPLHF. The CDR3 DNA reads TGTGCCTGGAGTACCAATTCGGGGGGATCACCCCTCCACTTT. The chain carries TRBV30 and TRBJ1-6; weak D call: TRBD1 (5 bases). CDR3 size: 14 residues. Germline loops: CDR1 GTSNPN, CDR2 SVGIG (reference sequence). V was clipped by 2 bases and J by 10 bases, with 15 bases between them.

This clone came up once. V usage is TRBV6-1 and J usage is TRBJ1-1; D possibly corresponds to TRBD1 (6 bases). The CDR3 is 16 residues long. V dropped 3 bases and J dropped 8 bases, with 22 bases sitting between them. Germline V CDR1 and CDR2: MNHNS, SASEGT. The CDR3 DNA reads as TGTGCCAGCAGTGATGGAGGAGGACAGTATCCTCCGGAAGCTTTCTTT. It translates to CASSDGGGQYPPEAFF.

The V and J genes are TRBV5-1 and TRBJ2-6; D gene ambiguous. Germline lookup yields CDR1 SGHRS and CDR2 YFSETQ. The CDR3 runs to 14 residues. Trimming pared 4 bases from V and 1 base from J, leaving 6 bases between. The CDR3 bases are TGCGCCAGCAGCCAGGATTCTGGGGCCAACGTCCTGACTTTC. Encoded protein: CASSQDSGANVLTF.

The chain uses TRBV30 and TRBJ2-1; 9 bases are shared with TRBD1. The germline CDR1 and CDR2 sequences are GTSNPN and SVGIG (reference sequence). The V and J ends lost 5 bases and 1 base, in that order; junction bases with no gene match: 6. There are 15 residues in the CDR3. CDR3 bases: TGTGCCTGGGACCCCGGGACAGGGTCCTACAATGAGCAGTTCTTC. Translation gives CAWDPGTGSYNEQFF.

A remark on this clone: No DNA is shown, since the ends of the CDR3 on it are uncertain; the CDR3 is the one TCRdb lists. V usage is TRBV5-1 and J usage is TRBJ1-1; TRBD1, the D gene given by the table, was not confirmed from the DNA. The CDR3 extends over 12 residues, inclusive of both ends. CDR1 SGHRS and CDR2 YFSETQ come from the germline V gene. The CDR3 reads CASSVAQGAHFF.

Comments on this clone: The sample holds other DNA sequences that translate to the same CDR3. The CDR3 bases are TGCGCCAGCAGTGACCTATATGGCTACACCTTC. Its translation: CASSDLYGYTF. This chain links TRBV10-1 with TRBJ1-2; no firm D call. V gave up 3 bases and J gave up 5 bases, with 4 bases separating them. The germline V gene has CDR1 WNHNN and CDR2 SYGVQD (reference sequence). The CDR3 spans 11 residues.

V gene TRBV7-9 combines with J gene TRBJ1-4; weak D call: TRBD1 (5 bases). Germline V CDR1 and CDR2: SEHNR, FQNEAQ (reference sequence). The CDR3 contains 15 residues. The ends were cut back, 5 bases at V and 5 bases at J, with 15 bases in the middle. The CDR3 nucleotides read TGTGCCAGCAGCCCCCAACAGGCCAGGAATGAAAAACTGTTTTTT. This codes for CASSPQQARNEKLFF.

This clone was found once. The chain recombines TRBV7-9 with TRBJ1-5, with a tentative D call TRBD1 (5 bases). CDR3 length equals 15 residues. Germline lookup yields CDR1 SEHNR and CDR2 FQNEAQ (reference sequence). Trimming pared 5 bases from V and 3 bases from J, leaving 14 bases between. CDR3 DNA sequence: TGTGCCAGCAGCCCGGGGGGGGGAAACAATCAGCCCCAGCATTTT. Amino acid sequence: CASSPGGGNNQPQHF.

The chain employs TRBV23-1 and TRBJ2-5; tentatively, D is TRBD2 (6 bases). The assigned J gene may be wrong: the sequence end matches TRBJ2-7 better. TRBV23-1 is known as an ORF, though its function is uncertain. This CDR3 is 18 amino acids long. The chain's CDR3 is CASSQPQESPRGLCEQYF. The CDR3 DNA is TGCGCCAGCAGTCAACCCCAAGAGTCGCCCCGGGGGTTATGCGAGCAGTACTTC.